This T cell receptor beta chain was obtained from a study of cytomegalovirus exposure and HLA in healthy donors. This CDR3 region has 15 residues. CDR1 and CDR2 from the germline V gene are SGHNT and YYREEE (reference sequence). The germline V and J ends were trimmed by 4 bases and 4 bases, with 17 bases remaining between them. The assay was immunoSEQ multiplex PCR, and TCRdb's table has in-frame clones only and misses some. The data hold over 200,000 clones, with more than 75% observed a single time. In its sample, this clone was seen a few times. The TCR sequence derives from a woman in her late teens or twenties in good health and CMV-seropositive. Sequencing used PBMCs. The chain couples TRBV5-4 to TRBJ1-2; a weak D match, TRBD1 (6 bases). The CDR3 sequence is CASSASQGSGYGYTF. DNA for the CDR3: TGTGCCAGCAGCGCGTCACAGGGATCGGGCTATGGCTACACCTTC.